The 16 T cell receptor beta chains below were found in one sample sequenced in a study of blood T cell repertoires in COVID-19. TCRdb keeps only in-frame clones here, not all; method: immunoSEQ multiplex PCR. This table holds 70,000 or so clones, under 95% found once. Specimen: peripheral blood. These receptor sequences come from a human donor in a cohort sampled during active COVID-19.

The chain uses TRBV11-2 and TRBJ1-1; 9 bases are shared with TRBD1. Germline CDR1 SGHAT, CDR2 FQNNGV. Losses at the gene ends were 3 bases for V and 4 bases for J; bases not matched to a gene: 12. This CDR3 is 17 amino acids long. The CDR3 spells CASSFIGGLTGGTEAFF. CDR3 DNA sequence: TGTGCCAGCAGCTTCATCGGAGGGTTGACAGGGGGCACTGAAGCTTTCTTT.

The genes are TRBV28 and TRBJ2-7, with a weak D call TRBD2 (6 bases). From germline, CDR1 is MDHEN and CDR2 SYDVKM. Trimming left V 3 bases short and J 1 base short, with 10 bases between. The CDR3 is made up of 14 amino acids. The DNA of the CDR3 is TGTGCCAGCAGTTTGGGGGGTAGGTCCTACGAGCAGTACTTC. This translates into CASSLGGRSYEQYF.

The CDR3 coding sequence is TGTGCCAGTAGTATAGGGAGACTCTACGAGCAGTACTTC. This gives the protein CASSIGRLYEQYF. The rearrangement uses TRBV19 and TRBJ2-7; D gene uncertain. This CDR3 region has 13 residues. V dropped 1 base and J dropped 3 bases, with 7 bases sitting between them. The germline V gene has CDR1 LNHDA and CDR2 SQIVND (reference sequence). Together with reference TRBV19 and TRBJ2-7, the CDR3 gives the full variable domain: DGGITQSPKYLFRKEGQNVTLSCEQNLNHDAMYWYRQDPGQGLRLIYYSQIVNDFQKGDIAEGYSVSREKKESFPLTVTSAQKNPTAFYLCASSIGRLYEQYFGPGTRLTVT.

V usage is TRBV7-2 and J usage is TRBJ2-7, with TRBD2 matching over 11 bases. The CDR3 has 15 amino acids. The junction had 5 bases not matched to a gene; V was cut back by 4 bases and J by 3 bases. Germline CDR1 reads SGHTA; CDR2 reads FQGNSA. The DNA for the CDR3 is TGTGCCAGCAGCTCCGGGACTAGCGGACTCTACGAGCAGTACTTC. Amino acids: CASSSGTSGLYEQYF.

Only one count was recorded for this clone. The rearrangement links TRBV30 to TRBJ1-4; 9 nucleotides agree with TRBD1. Germline-derived CDR1 and CDR2 are GTSNPN and SVGIG (reference sequence). The CDR3 covers 11 residues. V trimming: 5 bases; J trimming: 12 bases; junction bases outside the gene matches: 4. The DNA for the CDR3 is TGTGCCTGGGGACAGGGGATCGAACTGTTTTTT. Its protein product is CAWGQGIELFF.

This clone is a singleton in its sample. The rearrangement links TRBV19 to TRBJ1-1; D possibly corresponds to TRBD1 (6 bases). The CDR3 runs to 13 residues. Germline assignment: CDR1 LNHDA and CDR2 SQIVND (reference sequence). V was cut by 8 bases and J by 7 bases, with 17 bases left in between. The CDR3 region is CASSPDGQLEAFF. As DNA, the CDR3 is TGTGCCAGTTCCCCAGACGGACAGCTTGAAGCTTTCTTT.

The chain uses TRBV7-2 and TRBJ1-5; D call uncertain. There are 14 residues in the CDR3. CDR1 and CDR2 from the germline V gene are SGHTA and FQGNSA. V lost 5 bases to trimming and J lost 4 bases, with 12 bases between them. The CDR3 sequence: CASSPIVINQPQHF. CDR3 DNA: TGTGCCAGCAGCCCCATAGTAATTAATCAGCCCCAGCATTTT.

V and J are TRBV24-1 and TRBJ1-1; a possible D gene is TRBD1 (5 bases). The CDR3 totals 13 residues. Trimming left V 10 bases short and J 5 bases short, with 16 bases between. Germline-derived CDR1 and CDR2 are KGHDR and SFDVKD. DNA for the CDR3: TGTGCCACAATGGGGGAGCGGGATACTGAAGCTTTCTTT. Translating gives CATMGERDTEAFF.

The gene calls are TRBV2 and TRBJ2-7, with D perhaps TRBD1 (6 bases). V shed 5 bases and J shed 6 bases, with 17 bases lying between them. Germline-derived CDR1 and CDR2 are SNHLY and FYNNEI. The length of the CDR3 is 14 residues. The CDR3, as DNA: TGTGCCAGCAGTTCTGACAGGCCGGGGAGCGAGCAGTACTTC. It is translated as CASSSDRPGSEQYF.

This rearrangement joins TRBV4-2 to TRBJ1-5; possibly TRBD1 for D (5 bases). The CDR3 runs to 15 residues. Germline CDR1 and CDR2: LGHNA and YNFKEQ. The V end lost 6 bases, the J end lost 2 bases, and 14 bases lay between the germline ends. The CDR3, as DNA: TGTGCCAGCAGGCAGGGTTTAGTTGGCAATCAGCCCCAGCATTTT. Translating it yields CASRQGLVGNQPQHF.

This clone turned up a few times. The CDR3 coding sequence is TGTGCCAGCAGTTTGCATCTAGCGGCTTTGACTTATGAGCAGTTCTTC. Translated: CASSLHLAALTYEQFF. The chain carries TRBV28 and TRBJ2-1, with TRBD2 matching 7 bases. The CDR3 sequence is 16 residues long. Germline assignment: CDR1 MDHEN and CDR2 SYDVKM. Unmatched junction bases numbered 13, after V lost 3 bases and J lost 8 bases.

The chain uses TRBV2 and TRBJ1-2; 9 bases fit TRBD1. V gave up 8 bases and J gave up 8 bases; unmatched junction bases: 3. Germline assignment: CDR1 SNHLY and CDR2 FYNNEI. The CDR3 runs to 11 residues. DNA for the CDR3: TGTGCCAGCCGGACAGGGGACGGCTACACCTTC. This translates into CASRTGDGYTF.

The chain's CDR3 is CASSTTHGDRTGKAFF. The CDR3 bases are TGTGCCAGCAGCACAACCCACGGTGACCGGACAGGGAAGGCTTTCTTT. This chain connects TRBV11-2 to TRBJ1-1; TRBD1 agrees at 8 bases. Germline lookup yields CDR1 SGHAT and CDR2 FQNNGV. Germline trimming cut 5 bases from V and 11 bases from J; bases unmatched to any gene: 19. The CDR3 runs 16 residues.

The genes are TRBV29-1 and TRBJ2-7; D possibly corresponds to TRBD1 (5 bases). Germline V gene data show CDR1 as SQVTM and CDR2 as ANQGSEA. The V end lost 0 bases, the J end lost 4 bases, and 10 bases lay between the germline ends. The CDR3 totals 13 residues. CDR3 sequence (DNA): TGCAGCGTTGAAGATCTTGGGGCATACGAGCAGTACTTC. Translating it yields CSVEDLGAYEQYF.

This chain links TRBV28 with TRBJ1-2; D unclear. This CDR3 has 15 amino acids. Trimming stripped 3 bases from V and 0 bases from J, with 11 bases between. Germline CDR1 and CDR2: MDHEN and SYDVKM. CDR3 region: CASSFRSASNYGYTF. CDR3 sequence (DNA): TGTGCCAGCAGTTTCAGAAGTGCATCTAACTATGGCTACACCTTC.

V and J are TRBV19 and TRBJ1-3; maybe TRBD1 (6 bases). From germline, CDR1 is LNHDA and CDR2 SQIVND (reference sequence). Trimming stripped 5 bases from V and 0 bases from J, with 14 bases between. The CDR3 is 16 residues long. CDR3 residues: CASSPTGVPSGNTIYF. CDR3 coding DNA: TGTGCCAGTAGTCCGACAGGTGTCCCCTCTGGAAACACCATATATTTT.